This TCR beta chain came from a study of blood T cell repertoires in COVID-19. Study details: From T cells, B-cell-depleted T cells, or PBMCs came the material, which was cDNA or gDNA.

Trimming stripped 5 bases from V and 7 bases from J, with 12 bases between. In germline, CDR1 is DFQATT, CDR2 SNEGSKA (reference sequence). The CDR3 runs to 11 residues. Sequencing was performed with immunoSEQ multiplex PCR; in TCRdb, only in-frame clones are kept and a portion is missing. Here the sample spans 250,000 to 300,000 clones, around nine tenths being singletons. Seattle participants joined during active infection and were tracked over time. The sequencing input was peripheral blood. This chain connects TRBV20-1 to TRBJ2-7, with a possible D match to TRBD1 (6 bases). This TCR derives from a woman between 65 and 79 years old with COVID-19, enrolled during active disease. The CDR3 loop is CSAFRGKEQYF. The CDR3 bases are TGCAGTGCTTTCAGGGGTAAGGAGCAGTACTTC.